This TCR beta chain was sequenced for a study of glioma-infiltrating T cells. TCR alpha and beta CDR3 regions were amplified from RNA using iRepertoire nested multiplex PCR. In TCRdb, the multiplex PCR reads were re-called with MiXCR into one record per CDR3 protein. The repertoire holds around 180,000 distinct CDR3 sequences, about 46% seen once, with around 5% in the top ten. V lost 2 bases to trimming and J lost 8 bases; unmatched junction nucleotides: 7. Germline V gene data show CDR1 as SGHNT and CDR2 as YYREEE (reference sequence). CDR3 size: 15 residues. The V and J genes are TRBV5-4 and TRBJ2-1, with 10 bases aligning to TRBD2. The sequence derives from a human donor with low-grade glioma or glioblastoma, undergoing nonglioma brain surgery, or in good health (not recorded which). Sequencing used glioma tissue, nonneoplastic brain tissue, or PBMCs (not recorded which). This CDR3 is CASSFGGLARDEQFF. In nucleotides, the CDR3 is TGTGCCAGCAGCTTTGGGGGACTAGCGCGCGATGAGCAGTTCTTC.